There are many counts of the clone carrying this T cell receptor (beta chain). The antigen is not known. 5'RACE primed at constant segments yielded TCR alpha and TCR beta cDNA libraries bearing sample barcodes and UMIs. TCRdb used MiXCR to reprocess the 5' RACE reads, holding one entry per CDR3 protein. In the table there are more than 85,000 distinct CDR3 sequences, more than 9.5% of which are singletons. These data originate in a study of T-cell memory formation after mild COVID-19. Study-wide points: The SARS-CoV-2 specificity of second-wave clones reaching peak at day 37 remained unverified.

CDR1 is SEHNR and CDR2 is FQNEAQ in the germline V gene (reference sequence). Trimming removed 1 base at V and 10 bases at J, with 8 bases between. The CDR3 is made up of 12 amino acids. The origin of this receptor is a man aged 18 to 30 who had mild COVID-19 (a few samples of this study predate the infection). Cell type and time point are not known. This chain links TRBV7-9 with TRBJ2-1; the D call may be TRBD1 or TRBD2 (5 bases each). The specimen sequenced was PBMCs or a T cell subset sorted from them (not recorded which). This CDR3 reads CASSLVGAEQFF. In nucleotides, the CDR3 is TGTGCCAGCAGCTTAGTCGGGGCCGAGCAGTTCTTC.